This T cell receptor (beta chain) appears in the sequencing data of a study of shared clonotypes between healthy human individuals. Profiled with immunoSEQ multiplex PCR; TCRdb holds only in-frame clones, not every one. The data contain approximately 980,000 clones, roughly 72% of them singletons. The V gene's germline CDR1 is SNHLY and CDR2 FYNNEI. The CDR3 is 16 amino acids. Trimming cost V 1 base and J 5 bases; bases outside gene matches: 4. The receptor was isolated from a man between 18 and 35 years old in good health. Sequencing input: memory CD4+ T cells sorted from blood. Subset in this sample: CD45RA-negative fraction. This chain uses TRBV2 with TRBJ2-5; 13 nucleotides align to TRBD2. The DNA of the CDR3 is TGTGCCAGCAGTGAAGGGACTAGCGGGAGCCATGAGACCCAGTACTTC. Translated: CASSEGTSGSHETQYF. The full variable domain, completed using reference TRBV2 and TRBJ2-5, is EPEVTQTPSHQVTQMGQEVILRCVPISNHLYFYWYRQILGQKVEFLVSFYNNEISEKSEIFDDQFSVERPDGSNFTLKIRSTKLEDSAMYFCASSEGTSGSHETQYFGPGTRLLVL.